Listed here are 14 T cell receptor beta chains from one sample, sequenced in a study of blood T cell repertoires in COVID-19. The protocol was immunoSEQ multiplex PCR, while the TCRdb copy is restricted to in-frame clones and leaves out a portion. The sample has about 71,000 clones, 75% to 90% seen once. Sequences were obtained from peripheral blood. The receptors come from a man younger than 45 with acute or convalescent COVID-19.

This clone was found a few times. This rearrangement joins TRBV21-1 to TRBJ2-1; the D call of TRBD2 is as the table states it, not checked on the DNA. TRBV21-1 is a listed pseudogene. The CDR3 length is 16 residues. This CDR3 is CASSKVLAGGYNEQFF. The DNA for the CDR3 is TGTGCCAGCAGCAAAGTCTTAGCGGGGGGCTACAATGAGCAGTTCTTC.

The chain couples TRBV2 to TRBJ1-2, with 7 nucleotides matching TRBD1. The junction had 8 bases not matched to a gene; V was cut back by 8 bases and J by 2 bases. CDR1 and CDR2 (germline): SNHLY, FYNNEI. This CDR3 is built from 14 residues. The CDR3 nucleotides are TGTGCCAGCGGGGGACAGTCAAAAAACTATGGCTACACCTTC. Its protein is CASGGQSKNYGYTF.

The gene calls are TRBV5-1 and TRBJ2-1; 10 bases align to TRBD1. CDR1 and CDR2 (germline): SGHRS, YFSETQ. The CDR3 spans 16 residues. With 1 base clipped from V and 9 bases from J, the junction kept 10 bases outside the gene matches. For the CDR3, the DNA is TGCGCCAGCAGCTTGCTCTGGGGACAGGGGCAGAGTGAGCAGTTCTTC. Translating gives CASSLLWGQGQSEQFF.

This clone was seen a single time. This chain joins TRBV25-1 and TRBJ2-5, with 13 bases identical to TRBD2. This CDR3 region has 16 residues. The V gene's germline CDR1 is MGHDK and CDR2 SYGVNS. V shed 3 bases, J shed 0 bases, and the junction held 1 base outside the gene matches. The CDR3 coding sequence is TGTGCCAGCAGTGATACTAGCGGGGGGGACCAAGAGACCCAGTACTTC. This sequence encodes CASSDTSGGDQETQYF. Full variable domain (rest looked up from reference TRBV25-1 and TRBJ2-5): EADIYQTPRYLVIGTGKKITLECSQTMGHDKMYWYQQDPGMELHLIHYSYGVNSTEKGDLSSESTVSRIRTEHFPLTLESARPSHTSQYLCASSDTSGGDQETQYFGPGTRLLVL.

The CDR3, as DNA: TGTGCCAGCAGTTTAAGACAGGGAACAACTAATGAAAAACTGTTTTTT. It is translated as CASSLRQGTTNEKLFF. The rearrangement uses TRBV28 and TRBJ1-4; 7 bases are shared with TRBD1. V was pared by 2 bases and J by 0 bases, with 3 bases of the junction left unmatched. Germline values: CDR1 MDHEN, CDR2 SYDVKM. The CDR3 has 16 residues. Full variable domain (remainder filled in from reference TRBV28 and TRBJ1-4): DVKVTQSSRYLVKRTGEKVFLECVQDMDHENMFWYRQDPGLGLRLIYFSYDVKMKEKGDIPEGYSVSREKKERFSLILESASTNQTSMYLCASSLRQGTTNEKLFFGSGTQLSVL.

On this clone: The sample contains more than one DNA sequence encoding this CDR3. The chain is built from TRBV7-2 and TRBJ1-1; D remains ambiguous. Germline loops: CDR1 SGHTA, CDR2 FQGNSA. This CDR3 spans 14 amino acids. Trimming took off 2 bases at V and 4 bases at J, with 11 bases between the two ends. The CDR3 spells CASSLRGGSTEAFF. DNA for the CDR3: TGTGCCAGCAGCTTACGGGGTGGGAGCACTGAAGCTTTCTTT.

V gene TRBV5-1 combines with J gene TRBJ1-5, with D possibly TRBD1 on 5 matching bases. The CDR3 has 16 amino acids. V was trimmed by 0 bases and J by 3 bases, leaving 13 bases between them. The germline V gene has CDR1 SGHRS and CDR2 YFSETQ. CDR3 DNA: TGCGCCAGCAGCTTGGGAACCCAGGGTACCAATCAGCCCCAGCATTTT. Residues: CASSLGTQGTNQPQHF.

The chain carries TRBV19 and TRBJ1-6; D ambiguous. Trimming shortened V by 3 bases and J by 3 bases, and 9 bases separated the two germline ends. CDR3 size: 15 residues. The germline CDR1 and CDR2 sequences are LNHDA and SQIVND (reference sequence). CDR3 coding DNA: TGTGCCAGTAGTATCTCCGCCAGCTATAATTCACCCCTCCACTTT. This sequence encodes CASSISASYNSPLHF.

This chain connects TRBV9 to TRBJ2-3; 11 bases agree with TRBD2. V lost 4 bases and J lost 0; bases outside the gene matches: 7. Per the germline V gene, CDR1 is SGDLS and CDR2 is YYNGEE. This CDR3 is built from 17 residues. Here the CDR3 reads CASSPRTSGLSTDTQYF. CDR3 bases: TGTGCCAGCAGCCCGCGGACTAGCGGGCTTAGCACAGATACGCAGTATTTT.

The V and J genes are TRBV12-3 or TRBV12-4 and TRBJ1-5; TRBD1 is a possible D gene (5 bases). The CDR3 extends over 12 amino acids. The V gene lost 7 bases and the J gene lost 4 bases, with 8 bases spanning the gap. CDR3 loop: CASNRGNQPQHF. In DNA, the CDR3 is TGTGCCAGCAATAGGGGAAATCAGCCCCAGCATTTT.

This chain's CDR3 is CASSGDRAYNEQFF. For the CDR3, the DNA is TGTGCCAGCAGTGGTGACAGAGCTTACAATGAGCAGTTCTTC. The chain is built from TRBV2 and TRBJ2-1; D may be TRBD1 (5 bases). The germline gives CDR1 SNHLY, CDR2 FYNNEI. Trimming shortened V by 4 bases and J by 4 bases, and 11 bases separated the two germline ends. The CDR3 runs to 14 residues.

The chain uses TRBV11-2 and TRBJ2-5, with 8 bases fitting TRBD2. This CDR3 has 15 amino acids. The germline CDR1 and CDR2 sequences are SGHAT and FQNNGV. V trimming: 1 base; J trimming: 5 bases; junction bases outside the gene matches: 6. The CDR3 region is CASSLVGGAIETQYF. In nucleotides, the CDR3 is TGTGCCAGCAGCTTAGTCGGGGGGGCCATTGAGACCCAGTACTTC.

This chain joins TRBV24-1 and TRBJ2-1; D is unclear. Trimming pared 5 bases from V and 4 bases from J, leaving 8 bases between. The CDR3 is made up of 13 amino acids. Germline V CDR1 and CDR2: KGHDR, SFDVKD. The CDR3 spells CATSVAGYNEQFF. DNA of the CDR3: TGTGCCACCAGTGTTGCCGGTTACAATGAGCAGTTCTTC.

CDR3 loop: CASSEMTGAKEKLFF. In DNA form, the CDR3 reads TGTGCCAGCAGCGAAATGACAGGAGCCAAGGAAAAACTGTTTTTT. This sequence joins TRBV5-4 and TRBJ1-4; tentatively, D is TRBD1 (6 bases). V lost 4 bases to trimming and J lost 8 bases, with 18 bases between them. Germline V CDR1 and CDR2: SGHNT, YYREEE (reference sequence). This CDR3 spans 15 amino acids.